The 23 T cell receptor beta chains below all came from one sample that was sequenced in a study of cytomegalovirus exposure and HLA in healthy donors (dated by TCRdb to between 2016 and 2019). The library was generated by the immunoSEQ multiplex PCR assay. Imported from immuneACCESS, the table was reduced by TCRdb to in-frame sequences with V and J called. These copies leave out some clones; in studies compared against another copy, an unresolved V gene accounts for under half, and the cause of the remainder is not known. The sample includes 110,000 to 150,000 clones, with about nine tenths observed a single time. The top ten clones comprise about 2.7% of the sample. Sequenced input: PBMCs. These receptors originate from a man younger than 30 in good health and CMV-seronegative.

The CDR3 coding sequence is TGTGCCAGCAGCGATACCGGGACTAGCGGGTCCTTAGCCAAAAACATTCAGTACTTC. Translation gives CASSDTGTSGSLAKNIQYF. The rearrangement joins TRBV7-8 to TRBJ2-4; 12 nucleotides agree with TRBD2. The CDR3 length is 19 residues. The V segment lost 5 bases and the J segment 0 bases; nucleotides outside the gene matches: 11. Germline CDR1 is SGHVS and CDR2 is FQNEAQ.

The rearrangement links TRBV29-1 to TRBJ2-3; 7 bases line up with TRBD1. The CDR3 is 18 residues long. Germline V gene sequence: CDR1 SQVTM, CDR2 ANQGSEA. Losses at the gene ends were 2 bases for V and 4 bases for J; bases not matched to a gene: 18. For the CDR3, the DNA is TGCAGCGTTGAACCCCTGACAGGGTCTGACACGGCCCCAGATACGCAGTATTTT. It translates to CSVEPLTGSDTAPDTQYF.

The chain combines TRBV28 with TRBJ1-2; TRBD1 aligns across 7 bases. Germline CDR1 reads MDHEN; CDR2 reads SYDVKM. CDR3 length: 16 amino acids. The ends lost 6 bases at V and 0 bases at J; junction bases unmatched: 10. The CDR3 loop is CASRPAGDSPNYGYTF. The CDR3 DNA reads TGTGCCAGCAGGCCGGCCGGGGACAGCCCTAACTATGGCTACACCTTC.

This rearrangement joins TRBV6-1 to TRBJ2-2; D may be TRBD2 (6 bases). Germline V lookup: CDR1 MNHNS, CDR2 SASEGT. V lost 2 bases and J 7 bases, leaving 14 bases between the germline ends. The CDR3 runs to 15 residues. CDR3: CASSERTSLNGELFF. The CDR3 DNA follows: TGTGCCAGCAGTGAACGTACTAGCCTGAACGGGGAGCTGTTTTTT.

The chain is built from TRBV7-8 and TRBJ2-1, with 7 bases that match TRBD1. The V gene end was trimmed by 5 bases and the J gene end by 6 bases; junction bases not matched to a gene: 7. The V gene's germline CDR1 is SGHVS and CDR2 FQNEAQ. This CDR3 has 14 amino acids. The CDR3 nucleotides read TGTGCCAGCAGCCAAGGGGGCCAGTTCAATGAGCAGTTCTTC. It is translated as CASSQGGQFNEQFF.

J is TRBJ1-6 and V is TRBV5-5; D uncertain. The CDR3 loop spans 11 amino acids. The germline gives CDR1 SGHKS, CDR2 YYEKEE (reference sequence). V lost 0 bases and J 15 bases, leaving 7 bases between the germline ends. This chain's CDR3 is CASSLGADLHF. The CDR3 DNA is TGTGCCAGCAGCTTGGGCGCCGACCTCCACTTT.

This clone was counted a single time. V is TRBV7-2 and J is TRBJ1-4; 8 bases agree with TRBD1. Trimming at V came to 5 bases and at J to 5 bases, leaving 1 base not matched to a gene. The CDR3 sequence is 13 residues long. CDR1 and CDR2 (germline): SGHTA, FQGNSA. The CDR3: CASSRTGNEKLFF. Here the CDR3 DNA reads TGTGCCAGCAGCCGGACAGGGAATGAAAAACTGTTTTTT.

The rearrangement joins TRBV7-8 to TRBJ1-2; 8 bases are a match to TRBD1. The junction had 6 bases not matched to a gene; V was cut back by 1 base and J by 8 bases. CDR1 is SGHVS and CDR2 is FQNEAQ in the germline V gene. CDR3 length: 14 amino acids. The DNA for the CDR3 is TGTGCCAGCAGCTTAGGGGACAGGAGTCGCGGCTACACCTTC. As protein: CASSLGDRSRGYTF.

This clone turned up a few times. The V call is TRBV18, the J call TRBJ1-6, with 7 bases identical to TRBD1. The CDR3 is 14 amino acids. CDR1 is KGHSH, CDR2 LQKENI, per germline. Losses at the gene ends were 3 bases for V and 6 bases for J; bases not matched to a gene: 2. CDR3 nucleotide sequence: TGTGCCAGCTCACCGGGACAGCCTAATTCACCCCTCCACTTT. Amino acids: CASSPGQPNSPLHF.

The V gene is TRBV6-5, the J gene TRBJ2-7; 11 nucleotides align to TRBD2. CDR3 length: 16 residues. CDR1 and CDR2 (germline): MNHEY, SVGAGI. The ends lost 0 bases at V and 6 bases at J; junction bases unmatched: 7. The CDR3 DNA follows: TGTGCCAGCAGTTACTCGATCACTAGCGGGAGTCTCGAGCAGTACTTC. This codes for CASSYSITSGSLEQYF.

This clone was observed once. The rearrangement links TRBV7-2 to TRBJ2-1; TRBD2 agrees at 7 bases. The CDR3 has 14 residues. V dropped 5 bases and J dropped 8; count of bases not matched to a gene: 9. The germline V gene encodes CDR1 SGHTA and CDR2 FQGNSA. The CDR3 spells CASSPRGGLDEQFF. For the CDR3, the DNA is TGTGCCAGCAGCCCCCGGGGAGGGCTCGATGAGCAGTTCTTC.

This chain joins TRBV5-1 and TRBJ1-1; perhaps TRBD1 as D (6 bases). This CDR3 region has 14 residues. From germline, CDR1 is SGHRS and CDR2 YFSETQ. The ends were cut back, 1 base at V and 5 bases at J, with 12 bases in the middle. This chain's CDR3 is CASSLLPGETEAFF. CDR3 coding DNA: TGCGCCAGCAGCTTGCTTCCAGGGGAAACTGAAGCTTTCTTT.

The CDR3 nucleotides are TGTGCCAGCTCGCCGGGACTAGCGGGTGATAATGAGCAGTTCTTC. Its protein product is CASSPGLAGDNEQFF. V usage is TRBV18 and J usage is TRBJ2-1; 12 nucleotides match TRBD2. Germline V gene sequence: CDR1 KGHSH, CDR2 LQKENI. This CDR3 is 15 amino acids long. The V segment lost 6 bases and the J segment 7 bases; nucleotides outside the gene matches: 7.

The chain employs TRBV7-9 and TRBJ1-4; TRBD1 is a possible D gene (6 bases). This CDR3 is built from 16 residues. Germline CDR1 is SEHNR and CDR2 is FQNEAQ (reference sequence). V shed 4 bases and J shed 6 bases, with 18 bases lying between them. CDR3 amino acids: CASSSTYRDTDEKLFF. In DNA, the CDR3 is TGTGCCAGCAGCTCGACCTACCGGGACACCGATGAAAAACTGTTTTTT.

The chain uses TRBV11-1 and TRBJ2-7; D not certain. CDR1 and CDR2 from the germline V gene are SGHAT and FQDESV (reference sequence). The CDR3 loop spans 14 amino acids. With 2 bases removed from V and 0 bases from J, the gap between germline ends came to 8 bases. CDR3 coding DNA: TGTGCCAGCAGCTTACGTCAGAACTCCTACGAGCAGTACTTC. Residues: CASSLRQNSYEQYF.

This chain joins TRBV4-2 and TRBJ2-7, with TRBD1 identical over 12 bases. The J segment lost 7 bases and the V segment lost 1 base, leaving 8 bases of the junction unmatched. Germline V lookup: CDR1 LGHNA, CDR2 YNFKEQ. This CDR3 contains 16 residues. CDR3 DNA: TGTGCCAGCAGCCAAGCCTTCGGGACAGGGGGCATGGAGCAGTACTTC. Translated: CASSQAFGTGGMEQYF.

The rearrangement joins TRBV27 to TRBJ2-4, with a tentative D call TRBD1 (6 bases). This CDR3 region has 15 residues. The V gene's germline CDR1 is MNHEY and CDR2 SMNVEV (reference sequence). V was shortened by 8 bases and J by 3 bases, with 17 bases between the two germline ends. The CDR3 protein is CASWDKTLGKNIQYF. As DNA, the CDR3 is TGTGCCAGCTGGGACAAAACTTTAGGCAAAAACATTCAGTACTTC.

The chain combines TRBV5-1 with TRBJ2-5; 9 nucleotides align to TRBD1. J lost 5 bases, V lost 2 bases, and 10 bases had no gene match. Per germline, CDR1 SGHRS and CDR2 YFSETQ. The CDR3 is 16 residues long. CDR3 DNA sequence: TGCGCCAGCAGCTTCCGAAGTTTCGGACAGGGGGAGACCCAGTACTTC. Amino acid sequence: CASSFRSFGQGETQYF. The whole variable domain, remainder taken from reference TRBV5-1 and TRBJ2-5, is KAGVTQTPRYLIKTRGQQVTLSCSPISGHRSVSWYQQTPGQGLQFLFEYFSETQRNKGNFPGRFSGRQFSNSRSEMNVSTLELGDSALYLCASSFRSFGQGETQYFGPGTRLLVL.

The chain carries TRBV18 and TRBJ1-5; D might be TRBD1 (5 bases). CDR1 is KGHSH, CDR2 LQKENI, per germline. V was shortened by 2 bases and J by 2 bases, with 16 bases between the two germline ends. This CDR3 spans 17 amino acids. The CDR3 sequence is CASSPRLLGQGNQPQHF. The CDR3 DNA is TGTGCCAGCTCACCAAGGCTGTTGGGGCAGGGCAATCAGCCCCAGCATTTT.

V and J are TRBV6-6 and TRBJ1-2; D gene unclear. CDR1 and CDR2 (germline): MNHNY, SVGAGI (reference sequence). Trimming left V 0 bases short and J 8 bases short, with 16 bases between. This CDR3 is built from 15 residues. CDR3 nucleotides: TGTGCCAGCAGTTACTCGAGTCCCCCACGGGAGGGCTACACCTTC. It translates to CASSYSSPPREGYTF.

The chain has TRBV6-5 and TRBJ2-3; 11 nucleotides align to TRBD2. With V trimmed by 1 base and J by 6 bases, 6 bases remained unmatched. Germline CDR1 and CDR2: MNHEY and SVGAGI. There are 16 residues in the CDR3. As DNA, the CDR3 is TGTGCCAGCAGTTACTTAGCTAGCGGGGGGTTCGATACGCAGTATTTT. Protein sequence: CASSYLASGGFDTQYF.

The chain is built from TRBV5-1 and TRBJ1-1; 9 nucleotides agree with TRBD1. V lost 5 bases, J lost 6 bases, and 11 bases stayed unmatched. The CDR3 runs to 15 residues. Germline CDR1 reads SGHRS; CDR2 reads YFSETQ. DNA of the CDR3: TGCGCCAGCAGATCTTATACAGGGGGCGAGCCTGAAGCTTTCTTT. This codes for CASRSYTGGEPEAFF.

This chain joins TRBV2 and TRBJ1-1; maybe TRBD1 (5 bases). This CDR3 has 14 residues. V was clipped by 6 bases and J by 1 base, with 12 bases between them. Germline-derived CDR1 and CDR2 are SNHLY and FYNNEI. CDR3 bases: TGTGCCAGCAGGGGGGGACGGGGGAACACTGAAGCTTTCTTT. Amino acids: CASRGGRGNTEAFF.